These 20 T cell receptor beta chains were sequenced from one sample in a study of T cell changes during pregnancy in multiple sclerosis. Clones were sequenced by immunoSEQ multiplex PCR, and TCRdb holds only the in-frame ones, with some missing. The profile covers about 98,000 clones, with about 90% appearing a single time and approximately 2.4% taken by the ten largest. Sequencing used peripheral blood, obtained after pregnancy. These receptors were obtained from a female donor in good health, enrolled as a control in a pregnancy study.

This clone was picked up a small number of times. The chain is built from TRBV4-1 and TRBJ1-4; weak D call: TRBD1 (6 bases). Germline V gives CDR1 MGHRA, CDR2 YSYEKL. The CDR3 covers 14 residues. V lost 4 bases and J 7 bases, leaving 13 bases between the germline ends. CDR3 coding DNA: TGCGCCAGCAGCCGAACGGACAGACTTGAAAAACTGTTTTTT. It yields the protein CASSRTDRLEKLFF.

The CDR3 DNA reads as TGCGCCACCACTGGACAGGGCCGCTACGAGCAGTACTTC. This encodes CATTGQGRYEQYF. This rearrangement joins TRBV10-2 to TRBJ2-7, with 8 nucleotides matching TRBD1. The CDR3 is 13 residues long. From germline, CDR1 is WSHSY and CDR2 SAAADI. With 10 bases clipped from V and 3 bases from J, the junction kept 8 bases outside the gene matches.

The rearrangement joins TRBV7-2 to TRBJ2-7; D gene ambiguous. The CDR3 totals 13 residues. CDR1 and CDR2 (germline): SGHTA, FQGNSA. The V gene lost 0 bases and the J gene lost 0 bases, with 3 bases spanning the gap. CDR3 sequence (DNA): TGTGCCAGCAGCTTAGCTAACTCCTACGAGCAGTACTTC. This codes for CASSLANSYEQYF.

The chain has TRBV10-1 and TRBJ2-1; D not certain. V was clipped by 5 bases and J by 0 bases, with 11 bases between them. There are 15 residues in the CDR3. Germline CDR1 reads WNHNN; CDR2 reads SYGVQD (reference sequence). CDR3 sequence: CASSSQVSSYNEQFF. CDR3 sequence (DNA): TGCGCCAGCAGTTCCCAGGTGAGCTCCTACAATGAGCAGTTCTTC.

V and J are TRBV19 and TRBJ1-5; TRBD1 matches 8 bases. Trimming removed 9 bases from V and 5 bases from J; junction bases left unmatched: 9. Germline CDR1 LNHDA, CDR2 SQIVND (reference sequence). This CDR3 has 14 amino acids. The CDR3 reads CASGQGGQDQPQHF. CDR3 nucleotide sequence: TGTGCCAGCGGACAGGGAGGTCAGGATCAGCCCCAGCATTTT.

The rearrangement uses TRBV18 and TRBJ1-4; 8 positions agree with TRBD1. From germline, CDR1 is KGHSH and CDR2 LQKENI. V shed 3 bases and J 5 bases; nucleotides not matched to a gene: 8. The CDR3 consists of 16 residues. In DNA form, the CDR3 reads TGTGCCAGCTCACCCCTTTCGGGGACAGGCAATGAAAAACTGTTTTTT. Protein product: CASSPLSGTGNEKLFF.

The chain links TRBV5-4 to TRBJ1-1; no definite D call. The length of the CDR3 is 15 residues. Germline-derived CDR1 and CDR2 are SGHNT and YYREEE (reference sequence). The germline V and J ends were trimmed by 0 bases and 0 bases, with 9 bases remaining between them. The CDR3 DNA reads TGTGCCAGCAGCTTGGAGAGCAGGATGAACACTGAAGCTTTCTTT. Amino acids: CASSLESRMNTEAFF.

The chain employs TRBV6-4 and TRBJ2-5; 9 positions match TRBD1. Losses at the gene ends were 4 bases for V and 3 bases for J; bases not matched to a gene: 21. The CDR3 is 20 amino acids. The V gene's germline CDR1 is MRHNA and CDR2 SNTAGT. The CDR3 DNA reads as TGTGCCAGCAGTGCCGACTCGGATAGGACAGGGGCTTTGTGCGAAGAGACCCAGTACTTC. Its translation: CASSADSDRTGALCEETQYF.

The chain carries TRBV19 and TRBJ2-2; D possibly corresponds to TRBD2 (6 bases). V was clipped by 3 bases and J by 4 bases, with 21 bases between them. The germline CDR1 and CDR2 sequences are LNHDA and SQIVND (reference sequence). The CDR3 sequence is 18 residues long. DNA for the CDR3: TGTGCCAGTAGTATTACGGTCAGGGACTTTAGTGGCACCGGGGAGCTGTTTTTT. Residues: CASSITVRDFSGTGELFF. Complete variable domain (other parts from reference TRBV19 and TRBJ2-2): DGGITQSPKYLFRKEGQNVTLSCEQNLNHDAMYWYRQDPGQGLRLIYYSQIVNDFQKGDIAEGYSVSREKKESFPLTVTSAQKNPTAFYLCASSITVRDFSGTGELFFGEGSRLTVL.

The chain employs TRBV29-1 and TRBJ2-3; D not resolved. V was clipped by 7 bases and J by 1 base, with 9 bases between them. The germline CDR1 and CDR2 sequences are SQVTM and ANQGSEA. The CDR3 is 12 amino acids. The CDR3, as DNA: TGCAGCGCTAAGAGTCGCACAGATACGCAGTATTTT. It specifies CSAKSRTDTQYF.

The chain employs TRBV27 and TRBJ2-1; the match to TRBD2 covers 13 bases. This CDR3 region has 16 residues. V trimming: 3 bases; J trimming: 9 bases; junction bases outside the gene matches: 8. Germline assignment: CDR1 MNHEY and CDR2 SMNVEV (reference sequence). CDR3 loop: CASSLSGLAGEAEQFF. As DNA, the CDR3 is TGTGCCAGCAGTTTGTCTGGACTAGCGGGAGAGGCTGAGCAGTTCTTC.

This clone was found once. The chain links TRBV10-3 to TRBJ1-5, with D tentatively TRBD1 (6 bases). Trimming took 5 bases from V and 0 from J, leaving 14 bases between them. Looked up from germline, CDR1 is ENHRY and CDR2 is SYGVKD. The CDR3 has 16 residues. CDR3 DNA: TGTGCCATCAGTCAGGACAGCCGTTATAGCAATCAGCCCCAGCATTTT. Its translation is CAISQDSRYSNQPQHF.

The genes are TRBV5-1 and TRBJ1-1; D unresolved. The V gene lost 0 bases and the J gene lost 4 bases, with 7 bases spanning the gap. Germline values: CDR1 SGHRS, CDR2 YFSETQ. The CDR3 spans 13 residues. In nucleotides, the CDR3 is TGCGCCAGCAGCTTGGAACCGAGCACTGAAGCTTTCTTT. Translation: CASSLEPSTEAFF.

A note on this clone: One end of the junction fails to match germline, which may point to a read error. The gene calls are TRBV2 and TRBJ1-2; TRBD1 is a possible D gene (5 bases). The CDR3 is 11 amino acids. CDR1 is SNHLY, CDR2 FYNNEI, per germline. The CDR3 nucleotides are TGTGCCAGCAGGGACGACAGCCTAGGTGCCTTC. It is translated as CASRDDSLGAF.

The V and J genes are TRBV7-3 and TRBJ2-2; maybe TRBD2 (6 bases). The CDR3 has 15 residues. Trimming took off 4 bases at V and 5 bases at J, with 14 bases between the two ends. Looked up from germline, CDR1 is SGHTA and CDR2 is FQGTGA. The CDR3 is CASSSGGENTGELFF. The CDR3 bases are TGTGCCAGCAGCTCGGGCGGGGAAAATACCGGGGAGCTGTTTTTT.

The chain recombines TRBV13 with TRBJ2-1; D gene ambiguous. The V and J ends lost 2 bases and 4 bases respectively, with 3 bases between them. The CDR3 contains 12 residues. CDR1 and CDR2 from the germline V gene are PRHDT and FYEKMQ (reference sequence). In nucleotides, the CDR3 is TGTGCCAGCAGCTTACTTTACAATGAGCAGTTCTTC. Translated, it gives CASSLLYNEQFF. The complete variable domain, with remaining parts taken from reference TRBV13 and TRBJ2-1, reads AAGVIQSPRHLIKEKRETATLKCYPIPRHDTVYWYQQGPGQDPQFLISFYEKMQSDKGSIPDRFSAQQFSDYHSELNMSSLELGDSALYFCASSLLYNEQFFGPGTRLTVL.

The rearrangement links TRBV2 to TRBJ2-5; 11 bases are a match to TRBD2. Losses at the gene ends were 6 bases for V and 1 base for J; bases not matched to a gene: 10. The CDR3 has 17 residues. Germline assignment: CDR1 SNHLY and CDR2 FYNNEI. The CDR3 protein is CASRVGLAGGSQETQYF. The CDR3 DNA sequence: TGTGCCAGCAGAGTTGGGCTAGCGGGAGGATCCCAAGAGACCCAGTACTTC.

The chain combines TRBV14 with TRBJ2-7; 9 bases align to TRBD1. CDR3 length: 15 amino acids. Unmatched junction bases numbered 10, after V lost 5 bases and J lost 5 bases. Germline CDR1 is SGHDN and CDR2 is FVKESK. The CDR3 coding sequence is TGTGCCAGCAGCGATGGGACAGGGAATCGCCACGAGCAGTACTTC. It encodes CASSDGTGNRHEQYF.

The chain is built from TRBV7-9 and TRBJ2-3, with a tentative D call TRBD1 (6 bases). The CDR3 contains 15 residues. Germline CDR1 and CDR2: SEHNR and FQNEAQ (reference sequence). Trimming cost V 0 bases and J 7 bases, with 14 bases left between them. CDR3 sequence (DNA): TGTGCCAGCAGCTTAGCACAGGGTTTTGAAAATACGCAGTATTTT. Encoded protein: CASSLAQGFENTQYF.

The CDR3 DNA reads as TGTGCCAGCGGGACAGCCTCTGGAAACACCATATATTTT. Protein product: CASGTASGNTIYF. The J gene is TRBJ1-3, the V gene TRBV6-1; 7 bases are shared with TRBD1. The ends lost 8 bases at V and 0 bases at J; junction bases unmatched: 1. This CDR3 has 13 amino acids. Germline CDR1 reads MNHNS; CDR2 reads SASEGT.